This TCR beta chain derives from a study of cytomegalovirus exposure and HLA in healthy donors. Findings of the study overall: Association of roughly 18,000 TCR beta sequences with HLA alleles was found at 0.05 false discovery rate in a later analysis. Fewer N-insertions (relative to the roughly 630-donor mean) were reportedly seen in an Asian-associated ancestry cluster in a later analysis.

As concerns this clone: Antigen specificity is unknown.

The CDR3 sequence is 15 residues long. V dropped 4 bases and J dropped 2 bases, with 10 bases sitting between them. Germline V gene lookup returns CDR1 SGHNT and CDR2 YYREEE (reference sequence). Both 60 Vbeta primers and 13 Jbeta primers went into the PCR. This table comes from immunoSEQ multiplex PCR, and its TCRdb copy is limited to in-frame clones, with some not included. This table has roughly 150,000 clones, approximately 80% appearing once. The material sequenced was PBMCs. The TCR comes from a woman aged 40 to 49 in good health and CMV-seronegative. The genes are TRBV5-4 and TRBJ2-6, with a tentative D call TRBD2 (5 bases). DNA of the CDR3: TGTGCCAGCAGCCCCGGAGGCCCTGGGGCCAACGTCCTGACTTTC. Translated: CASSPGGPGANVLTF. Full variable domain (remainder filled in from reference TRBV5-4 and TRBJ2-6): ETGVTQSPTHLIKTRGQQVTLRCSSQSGHNTVSWYQQALGQGPQFIFQYYREEENGRGNFPPRFSGLQFPNYSSELNVNALELDDSALYLCASSPGGPGANVLTFGAGSRLTVL.